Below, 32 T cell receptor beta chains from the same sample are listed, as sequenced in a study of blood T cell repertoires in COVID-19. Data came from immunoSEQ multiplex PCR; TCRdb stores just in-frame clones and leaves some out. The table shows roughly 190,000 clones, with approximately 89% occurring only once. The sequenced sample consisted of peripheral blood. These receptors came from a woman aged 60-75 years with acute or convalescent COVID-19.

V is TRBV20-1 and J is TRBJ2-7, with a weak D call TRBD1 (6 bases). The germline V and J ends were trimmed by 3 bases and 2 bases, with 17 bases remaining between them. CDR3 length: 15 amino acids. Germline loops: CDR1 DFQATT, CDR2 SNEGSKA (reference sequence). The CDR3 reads CSASDSQGSPYEQYF. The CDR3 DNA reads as TGCAGTGCTAGTGATTCCCAGGGGTCCCCCTACGAGCAGTACTTC.

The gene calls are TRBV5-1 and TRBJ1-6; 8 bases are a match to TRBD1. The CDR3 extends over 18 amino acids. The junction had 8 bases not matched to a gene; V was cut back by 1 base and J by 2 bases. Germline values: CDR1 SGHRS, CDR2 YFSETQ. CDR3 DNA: TGCGCCAGCAGCTTGACGCAGGGGGCTTCCCCCTATAATTCACCCCTCCACTTT. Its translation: CASSLTQGASPYNSPLHF.

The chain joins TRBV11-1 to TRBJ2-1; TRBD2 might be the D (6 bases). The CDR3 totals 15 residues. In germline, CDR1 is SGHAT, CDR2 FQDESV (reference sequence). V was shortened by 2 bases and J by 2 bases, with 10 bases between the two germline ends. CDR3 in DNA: TGTGCCAGCAGCTTAATGGCGGGAACCTACAATGAGCAGTTCTTC. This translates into CASSLMAGTYNEQFF.

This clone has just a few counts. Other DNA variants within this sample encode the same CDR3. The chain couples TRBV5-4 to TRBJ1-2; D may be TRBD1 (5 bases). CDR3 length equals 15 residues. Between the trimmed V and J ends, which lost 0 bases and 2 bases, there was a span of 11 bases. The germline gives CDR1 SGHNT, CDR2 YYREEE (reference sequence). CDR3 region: CASSLGGGSNYGYTF. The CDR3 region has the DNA TGTGCCAGCAGCTTGGGGGGGGGATCGAACTATGGCTACACCTTC.

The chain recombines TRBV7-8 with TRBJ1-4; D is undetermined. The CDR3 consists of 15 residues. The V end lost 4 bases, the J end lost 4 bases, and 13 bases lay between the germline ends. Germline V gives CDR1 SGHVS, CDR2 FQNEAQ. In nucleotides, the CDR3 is TGTGCCAGCAGCTCTGGACTCTTTTTTAATGAAAAACTGTTTTTT. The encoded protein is CASSSGLFFNEKLFF.

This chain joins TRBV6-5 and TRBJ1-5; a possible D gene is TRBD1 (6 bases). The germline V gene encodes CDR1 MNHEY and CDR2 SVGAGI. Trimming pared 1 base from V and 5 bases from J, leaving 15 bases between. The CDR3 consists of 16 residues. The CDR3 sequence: CASSYLYRVPDQPQHF. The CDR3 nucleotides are TGTGCCAGCAGTTACTTATACAGGGTACCGGATCAGCCCCAGCATTTT.

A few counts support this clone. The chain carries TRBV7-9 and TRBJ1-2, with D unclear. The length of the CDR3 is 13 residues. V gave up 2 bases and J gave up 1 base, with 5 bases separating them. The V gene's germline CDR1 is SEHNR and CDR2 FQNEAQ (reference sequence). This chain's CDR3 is CASSLLVNYGYTF. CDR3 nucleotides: TGTGCCAGCAGCTTACTCGTTAACTATGGCTACACCTTC.

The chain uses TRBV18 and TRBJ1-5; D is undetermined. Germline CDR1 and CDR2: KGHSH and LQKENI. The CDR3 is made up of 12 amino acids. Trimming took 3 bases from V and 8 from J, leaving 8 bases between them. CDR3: CASSPSVEPQHF. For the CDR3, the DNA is TGTGCCAGCTCACCGTCGGTAGAGCCCCAGCATTTT.

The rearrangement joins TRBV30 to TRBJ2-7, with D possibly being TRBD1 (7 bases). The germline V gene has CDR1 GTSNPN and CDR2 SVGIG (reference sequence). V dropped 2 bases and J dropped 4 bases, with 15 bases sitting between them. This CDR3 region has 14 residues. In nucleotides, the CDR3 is TGTGCCTGGAGTCGGGCAGGGGGGCTTTACGAGCAGTACTTC. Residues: CAWSRAGGLYEQYF. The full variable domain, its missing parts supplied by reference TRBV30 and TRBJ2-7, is SQTIHQWPATLVQPVGSPLSLECTVEGTSNPNLYWYRQAAGRGLQLLFYSVGIGQISSEVPQNLSASRPQDRQFILSSKKLLLSDSGFYLCAWSRAGGLYEQYFGPGTRLTVT.

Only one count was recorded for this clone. The CDR3 reads CASSEAQGGGQPQHF. In DNA, the CDR3 is TGTGCCAGCAGTGAAGCGCAAGGAGGCGGTCAGCCCCAGCATTTT. This chain links TRBV6-1 with TRBJ1-5; D gene uncertain. The CDR3 length is 15 residues. V was trimmed by 0 bases and J by 6 bases, leaving 12 bases between them. Per germline, CDR1 MNHNS and CDR2 SASEGT.

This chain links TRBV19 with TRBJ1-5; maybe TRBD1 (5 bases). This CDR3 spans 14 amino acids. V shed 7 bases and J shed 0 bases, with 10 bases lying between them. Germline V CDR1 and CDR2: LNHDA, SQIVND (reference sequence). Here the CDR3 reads CASKRGDSNQPQHF. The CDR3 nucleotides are TGTGCCAGTAAAAGGGGCGATAGCAATCAGCCCCAGCATTTT.

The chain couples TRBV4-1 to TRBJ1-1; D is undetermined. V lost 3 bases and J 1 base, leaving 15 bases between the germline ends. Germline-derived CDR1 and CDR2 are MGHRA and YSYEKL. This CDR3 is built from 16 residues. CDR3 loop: CASSHNLGRKNTEAFF. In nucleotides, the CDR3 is TGCGCCAGCAGCCACAACCTGGGGAGGAAGAACACTGAAGCTTTCTTT.

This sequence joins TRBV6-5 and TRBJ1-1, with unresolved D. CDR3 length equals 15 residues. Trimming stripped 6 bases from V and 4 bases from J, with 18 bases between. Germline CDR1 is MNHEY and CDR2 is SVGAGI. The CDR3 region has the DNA TGTGCCAGCAGCCCACTCCGACTAGGGAGCACTGAAGCTTTCTTT. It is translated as CASSPLRLGSTEAFF.

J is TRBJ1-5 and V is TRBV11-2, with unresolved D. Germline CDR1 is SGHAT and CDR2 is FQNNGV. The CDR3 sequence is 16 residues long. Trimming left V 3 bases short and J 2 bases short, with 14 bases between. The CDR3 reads CASSFGSGGGNQPQHF. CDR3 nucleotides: TGTGCCAGCAGCTTCGGATCGGGCGGGGGCAATCAGCCCCAGCATTTT.

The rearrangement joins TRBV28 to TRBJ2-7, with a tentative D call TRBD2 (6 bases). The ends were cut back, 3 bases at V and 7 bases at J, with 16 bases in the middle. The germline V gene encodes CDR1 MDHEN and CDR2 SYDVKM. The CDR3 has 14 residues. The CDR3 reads CASSFGGSYMEQYF. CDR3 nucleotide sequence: TGTGCCAGCAGTTTTGGGGGGAGTTACATGGAGCAGTACTTC. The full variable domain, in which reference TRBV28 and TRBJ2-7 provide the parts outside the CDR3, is DVKVTQSSRYLVKRTGEKVFLECVQDMDHENMFWYRQDPGLGLRLIYFSYDVKMKEKGDIPEGYSVSREKKERFSLILESASTNQTSMYLCASSFGGSYMEQYFGPGTRLTVT.

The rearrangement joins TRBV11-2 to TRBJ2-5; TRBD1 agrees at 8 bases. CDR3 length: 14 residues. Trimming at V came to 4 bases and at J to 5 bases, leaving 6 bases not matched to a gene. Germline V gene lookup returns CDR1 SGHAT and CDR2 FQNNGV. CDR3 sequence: CASSWDRYLETQYF. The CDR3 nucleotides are TGTGCCAGCAGCTGGGACAGGTACCTGGAGACCCAGTACTTC.

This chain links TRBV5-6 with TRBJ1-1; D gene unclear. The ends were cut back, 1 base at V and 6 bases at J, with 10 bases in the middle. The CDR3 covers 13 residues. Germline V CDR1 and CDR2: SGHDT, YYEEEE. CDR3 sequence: CASSLWAAPEAFF. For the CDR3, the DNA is TGTGCCAGCAGCTTGTGGGCCGCACCTGAAGCTTTCTTT.

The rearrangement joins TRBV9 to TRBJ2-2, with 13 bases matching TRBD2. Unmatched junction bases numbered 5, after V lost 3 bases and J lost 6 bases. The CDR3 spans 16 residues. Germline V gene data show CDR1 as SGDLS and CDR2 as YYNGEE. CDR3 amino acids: CASSAGLAGAPGELFF. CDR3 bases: TGTGCCAGCAGCGCCGGACTAGCGGGAGCCCCCGGGGAGCTGTTTTTT.

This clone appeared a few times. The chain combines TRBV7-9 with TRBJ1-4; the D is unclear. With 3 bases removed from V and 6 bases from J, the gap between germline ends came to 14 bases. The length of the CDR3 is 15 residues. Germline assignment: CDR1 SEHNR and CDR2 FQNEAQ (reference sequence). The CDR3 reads CASSFFDSWDEKLFF. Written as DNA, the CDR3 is TGTGCCAGCAGCTTTTTCGACTCTTGGGATGAAAAACTGTTTTTT.

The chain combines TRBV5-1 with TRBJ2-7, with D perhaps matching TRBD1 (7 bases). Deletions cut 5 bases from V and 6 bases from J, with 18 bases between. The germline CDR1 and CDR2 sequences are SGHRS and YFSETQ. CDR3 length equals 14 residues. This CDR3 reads CASSSQGGRSEQYF. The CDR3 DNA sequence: TGCGCCAGCAGTTCTCAGGGGGGAAGGTCCGAGCAGTACTTC.

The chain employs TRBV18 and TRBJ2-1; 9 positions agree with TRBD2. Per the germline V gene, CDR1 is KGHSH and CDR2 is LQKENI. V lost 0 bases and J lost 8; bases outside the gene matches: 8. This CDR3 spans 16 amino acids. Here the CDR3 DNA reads TGTGCCAGCTCACCACCAAGCGGAGCGGGAGGCTATGAGCAGTTCTTC. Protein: CASSPPSGAGGYEQFF. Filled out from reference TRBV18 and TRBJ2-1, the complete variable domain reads NAGVMQNPRHLVRRRGQEARLRCSPMKGHSHVYWYRQLPEEGLKFMVYLQKENIIDESGMPKERFSAEFPKEGPSILRIQQVVRGDSAAYFCASSPPSGAGGYEQFFGPGTRLTVL.

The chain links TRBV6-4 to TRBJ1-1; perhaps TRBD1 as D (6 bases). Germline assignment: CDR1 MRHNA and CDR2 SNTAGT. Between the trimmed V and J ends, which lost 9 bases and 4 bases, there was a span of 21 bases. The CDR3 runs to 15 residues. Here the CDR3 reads CASIQGVGAGTEAFF. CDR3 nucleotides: TGTGCCAGTATACAGGGAGTCGGGGCCGGCACTGAAGCTTTCTTT.

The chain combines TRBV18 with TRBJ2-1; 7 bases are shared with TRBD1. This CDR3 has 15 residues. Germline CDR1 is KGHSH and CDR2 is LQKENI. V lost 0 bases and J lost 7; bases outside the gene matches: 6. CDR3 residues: CASSPPNRGGNEQFF. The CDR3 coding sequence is TGTGCCAGCTCACCACCCAACAGGGGTGGGAATGAGCAGTTCTTC.

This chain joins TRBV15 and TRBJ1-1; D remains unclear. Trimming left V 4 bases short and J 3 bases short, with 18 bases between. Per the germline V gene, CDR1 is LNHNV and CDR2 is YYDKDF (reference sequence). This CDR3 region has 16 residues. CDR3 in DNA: TGTGCCACCAGCACGGAGCCTGTTGGGAGGGACACTGAAGCTTTCTTT. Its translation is CATSTEPVGRDTEAFF.

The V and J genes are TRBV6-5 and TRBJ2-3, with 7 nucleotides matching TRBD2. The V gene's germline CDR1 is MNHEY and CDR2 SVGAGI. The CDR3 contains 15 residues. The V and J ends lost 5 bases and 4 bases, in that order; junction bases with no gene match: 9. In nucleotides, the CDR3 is TGTGCCAGCAGTCCTCGCGGGAGTGTATCAGATACGCAGTATTTT. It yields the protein CASSPRGSVSDTQYF.

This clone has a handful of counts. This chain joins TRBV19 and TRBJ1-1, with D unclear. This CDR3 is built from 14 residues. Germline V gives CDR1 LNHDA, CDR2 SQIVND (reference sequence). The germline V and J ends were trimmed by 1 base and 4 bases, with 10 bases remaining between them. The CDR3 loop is CASSIVNSFTEAFF. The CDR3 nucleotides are TGTGCCAGTAGTATAGTGAACAGCTTCACTGAAGCTTTCTTT.

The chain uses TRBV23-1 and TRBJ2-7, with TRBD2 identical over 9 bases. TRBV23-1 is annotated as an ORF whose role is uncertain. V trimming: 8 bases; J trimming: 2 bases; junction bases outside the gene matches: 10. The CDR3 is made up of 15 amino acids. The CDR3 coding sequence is TGCGCCAGCGGCCAGAGCGGGAGGCACCCCTACGAGCAGTACTTC. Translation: CASGQSGRHPYEQYF.

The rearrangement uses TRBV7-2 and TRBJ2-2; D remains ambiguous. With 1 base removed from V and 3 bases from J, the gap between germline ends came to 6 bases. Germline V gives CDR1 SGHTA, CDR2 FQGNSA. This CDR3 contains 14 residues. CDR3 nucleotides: TGTGCCAGCAGCTTAGTCGGAGACACCGGGGAGCTGTTTTTT. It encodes CASSLVGDTGELFF.

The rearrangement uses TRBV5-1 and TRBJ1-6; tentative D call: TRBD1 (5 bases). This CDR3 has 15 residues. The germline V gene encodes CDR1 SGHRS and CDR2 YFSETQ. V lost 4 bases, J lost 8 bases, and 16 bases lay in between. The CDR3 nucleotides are TGCGCCAGCAGCCCTCAGGGAGGGGAGGATTCACCCCTCCACTTT. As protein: CASSPQGGEDSPLHF.

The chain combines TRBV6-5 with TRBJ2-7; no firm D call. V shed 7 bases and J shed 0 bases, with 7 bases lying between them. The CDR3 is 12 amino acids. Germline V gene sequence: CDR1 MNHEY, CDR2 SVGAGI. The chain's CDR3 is CASTEVSYEQYF. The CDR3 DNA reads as TGTGCCAGCACAGAGGTCTCCTACGAGCAGTACTTC.

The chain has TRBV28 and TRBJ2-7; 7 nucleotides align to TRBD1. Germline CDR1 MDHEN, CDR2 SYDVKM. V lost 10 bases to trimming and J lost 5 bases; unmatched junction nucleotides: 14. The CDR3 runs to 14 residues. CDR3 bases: TGTGCCACCCTTCTGAAGGGGGCTGGCGACGAGCAGTACTTC. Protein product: CATLLKGAGDEQYF.

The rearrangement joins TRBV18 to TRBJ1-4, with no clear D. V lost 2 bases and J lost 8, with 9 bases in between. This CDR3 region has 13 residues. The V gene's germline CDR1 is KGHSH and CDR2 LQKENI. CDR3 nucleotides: TGTGCCAGCTCACCAAACTCCGTAGAAAAACTGTTTTTT. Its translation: CASSPNSVEKLFF. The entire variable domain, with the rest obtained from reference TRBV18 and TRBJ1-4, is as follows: NAGVMQNPRHLVRRRGQEARLRCSPMKGHSHVYWYRQLPEEGLKFMVYLQKENIIDESGMPKERFSAEFPKEGPSILRIQQVVRGDSAAYFCASSPNSVEKLFFGSGTQLSVL.